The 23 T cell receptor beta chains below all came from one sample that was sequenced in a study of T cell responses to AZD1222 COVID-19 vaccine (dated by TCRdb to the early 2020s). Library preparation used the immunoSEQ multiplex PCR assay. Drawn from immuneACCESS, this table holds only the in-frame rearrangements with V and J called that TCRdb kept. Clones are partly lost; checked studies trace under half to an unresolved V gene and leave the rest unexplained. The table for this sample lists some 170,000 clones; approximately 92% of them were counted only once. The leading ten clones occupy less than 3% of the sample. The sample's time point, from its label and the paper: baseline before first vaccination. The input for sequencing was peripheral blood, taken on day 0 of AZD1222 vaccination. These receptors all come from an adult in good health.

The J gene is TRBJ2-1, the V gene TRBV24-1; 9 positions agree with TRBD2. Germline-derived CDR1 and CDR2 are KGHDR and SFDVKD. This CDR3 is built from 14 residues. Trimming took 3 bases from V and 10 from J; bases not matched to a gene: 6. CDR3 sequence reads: CATSDASGIEEQFF. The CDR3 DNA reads TGTGCCACCAGTGATGCTAGCGGGATTGAGGAGCAGTTCTTC.

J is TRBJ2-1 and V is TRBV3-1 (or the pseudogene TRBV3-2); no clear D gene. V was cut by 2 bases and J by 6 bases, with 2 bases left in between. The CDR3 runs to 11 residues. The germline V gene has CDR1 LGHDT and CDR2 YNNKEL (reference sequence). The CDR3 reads CASSQINEQFF. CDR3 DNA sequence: TGTGCCAGCAGCCAAATCAATGAGCAGTTCTTC.

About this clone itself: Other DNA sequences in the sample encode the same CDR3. For the CDR3, the DNA is TGCGCCAGCAGTGATTCCTACGAGCAGTACTTC. This encodes CASSDSYEQYF. The V gene is TRBV10-2, the J gene TRBJ2-7; the D is unclear. Germline-derived CDR1 and CDR2 are WSHSY and SAAADI. CDR3 size: 11 residues. V dropped 3 bases and J dropped 1 base, with 1 base sitting between them.

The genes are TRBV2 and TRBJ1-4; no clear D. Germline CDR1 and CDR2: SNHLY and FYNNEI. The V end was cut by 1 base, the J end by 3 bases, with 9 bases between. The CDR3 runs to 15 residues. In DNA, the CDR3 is TGTGCCAGCAGTGAAGTAGGATCTTCTAATGAAAAACTGTTTTTT. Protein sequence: CASSEVGSSNEKLFF.

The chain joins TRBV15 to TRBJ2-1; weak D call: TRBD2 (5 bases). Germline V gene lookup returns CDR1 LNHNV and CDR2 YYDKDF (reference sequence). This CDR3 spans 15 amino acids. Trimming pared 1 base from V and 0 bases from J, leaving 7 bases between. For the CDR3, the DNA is TGTGCCACCAGCAGAGTAGGGAGCTCCTACAATGAGCAGTTCTTC. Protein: CATSRVGSSYNEQFF.

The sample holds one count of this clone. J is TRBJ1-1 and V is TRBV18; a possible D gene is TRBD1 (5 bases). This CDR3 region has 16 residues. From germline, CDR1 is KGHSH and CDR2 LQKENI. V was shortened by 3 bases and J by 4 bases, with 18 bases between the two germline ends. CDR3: CASSPVAGGGGTEAFF. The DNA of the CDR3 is TGTGCCAGCTCACCTGTTGCCGGGGGTGGTGGCACTGAAGCTTTCTTT.

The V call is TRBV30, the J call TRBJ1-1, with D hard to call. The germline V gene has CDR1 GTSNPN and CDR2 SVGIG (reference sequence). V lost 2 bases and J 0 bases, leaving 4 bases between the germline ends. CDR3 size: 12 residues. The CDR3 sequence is CAWSLLNTEAFF. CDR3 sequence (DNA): TGTGCCTGGAGTTTGCTGAACACTGAAGCTTTCTTT.

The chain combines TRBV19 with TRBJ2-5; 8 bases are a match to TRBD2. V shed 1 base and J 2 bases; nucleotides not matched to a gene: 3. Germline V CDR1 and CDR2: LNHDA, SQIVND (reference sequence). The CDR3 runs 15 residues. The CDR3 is CASSIGTSGQETQYF. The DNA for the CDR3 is TGTGCCAGTAGTATAGGTACTAGCGGACAAGAGACCCAGTACTTC.

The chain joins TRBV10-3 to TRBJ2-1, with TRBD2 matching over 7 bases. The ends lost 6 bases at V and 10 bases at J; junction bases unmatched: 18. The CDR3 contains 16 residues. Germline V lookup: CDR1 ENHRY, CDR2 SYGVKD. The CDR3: CAIRARGEGGVGEQFF. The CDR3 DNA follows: TGTGCCATCAGGGCACGGGGGGAGGGCGGTGTTGGCGAGCAGTTCTTC.

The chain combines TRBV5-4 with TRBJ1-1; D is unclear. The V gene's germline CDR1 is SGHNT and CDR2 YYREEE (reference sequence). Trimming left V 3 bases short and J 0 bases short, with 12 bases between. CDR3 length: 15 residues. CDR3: CASSSRFGVNTEAFF. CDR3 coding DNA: TGTGCCAGCAGCTCCAGGTTCGGGGTGAACACTGAAGCTTTCTTT. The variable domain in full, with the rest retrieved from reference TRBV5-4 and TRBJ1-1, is ETGVTQSPTHLIKTRGQQVTLRCSSQSGHNTVSWYQQALGQGPQFIFQYYREEENGRGNFPPRFSGLQFPNYSSELNVNALELDDSALYLCASSSRFGVNTEAFFGQGTRLTVV.

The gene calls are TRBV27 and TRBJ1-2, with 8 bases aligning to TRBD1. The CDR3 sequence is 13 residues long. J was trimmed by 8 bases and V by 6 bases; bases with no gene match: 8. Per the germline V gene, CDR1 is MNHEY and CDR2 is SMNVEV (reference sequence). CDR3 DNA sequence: TGTGCCAGCAGCCCCCAGGGGGCGGGGGGCTACACCTTC. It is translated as CASSPQGAGGYTF.

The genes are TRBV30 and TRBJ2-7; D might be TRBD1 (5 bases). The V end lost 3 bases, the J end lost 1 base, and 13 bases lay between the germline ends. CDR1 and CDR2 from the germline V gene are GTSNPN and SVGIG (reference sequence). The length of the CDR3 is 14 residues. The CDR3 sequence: CAWRDNTGSYEQYF. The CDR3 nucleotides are TGTGCCTGGAGGGACAACACAGGTTCCTACGAGCAGTACTTC.

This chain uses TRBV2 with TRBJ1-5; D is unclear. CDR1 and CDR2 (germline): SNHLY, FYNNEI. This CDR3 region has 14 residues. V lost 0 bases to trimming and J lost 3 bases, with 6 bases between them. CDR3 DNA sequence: TGTGCCAGCAGTGAAGCAGGCGTCAATCAGCCCCAGCATTTT. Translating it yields CASSEAGVNQPQHF.

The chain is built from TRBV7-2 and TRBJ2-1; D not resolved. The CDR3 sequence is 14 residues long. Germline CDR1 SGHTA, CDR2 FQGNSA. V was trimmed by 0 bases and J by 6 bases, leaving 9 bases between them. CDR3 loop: CASSLARLGNEQFF. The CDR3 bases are TGTGCCAGCAGCTTAGCTAGATTAGGCAATGAGCAGTTCTTC.

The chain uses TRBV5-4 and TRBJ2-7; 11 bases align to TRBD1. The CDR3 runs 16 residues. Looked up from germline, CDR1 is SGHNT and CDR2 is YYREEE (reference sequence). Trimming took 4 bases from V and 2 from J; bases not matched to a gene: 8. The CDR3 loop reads CASSQTPGQGAYEQYF. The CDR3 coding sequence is TGTGCCAGCAGCCAGACCCCGGGACAGGGGGCCTACGAGCAGTACTTC.

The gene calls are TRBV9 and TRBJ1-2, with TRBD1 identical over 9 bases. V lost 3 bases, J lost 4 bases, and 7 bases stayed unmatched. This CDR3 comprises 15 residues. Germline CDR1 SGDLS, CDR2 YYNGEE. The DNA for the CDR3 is TGTGCCAGCAGCGCCGGGACAGGGAGTCCCTATGGCTACACCTTC. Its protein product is CASSAGTGSPYGYTF.

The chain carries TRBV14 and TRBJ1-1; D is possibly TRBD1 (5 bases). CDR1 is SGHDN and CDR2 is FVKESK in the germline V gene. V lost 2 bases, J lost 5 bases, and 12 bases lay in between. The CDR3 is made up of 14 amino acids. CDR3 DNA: TGTGCCAGCAGCCAATCACCCCAGGGTACTGAAGCTTTCTTT. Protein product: CASSQSPQGTEAFF.

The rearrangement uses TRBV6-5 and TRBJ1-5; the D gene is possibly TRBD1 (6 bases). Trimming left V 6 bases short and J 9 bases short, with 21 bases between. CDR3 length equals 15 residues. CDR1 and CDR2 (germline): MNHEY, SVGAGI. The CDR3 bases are TGTGCCAGCAGCGGATATTCAGGGGCAGGTTCGCCCCAGCATTTT. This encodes CASSGYSGAGSPQHF.

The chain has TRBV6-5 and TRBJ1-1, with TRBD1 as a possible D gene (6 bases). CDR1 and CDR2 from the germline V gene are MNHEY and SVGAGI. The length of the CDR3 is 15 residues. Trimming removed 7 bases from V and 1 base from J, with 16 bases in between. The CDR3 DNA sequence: TGTGCCAGCACCCACCGTCAGGGGAGGAACACTGAAGCTTTCTTT. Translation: CASTHRQGRNTEAFF.

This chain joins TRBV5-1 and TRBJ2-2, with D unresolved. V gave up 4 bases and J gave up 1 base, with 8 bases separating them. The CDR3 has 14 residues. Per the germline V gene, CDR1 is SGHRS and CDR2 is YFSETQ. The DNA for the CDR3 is TGCGCCAGCAGCCTTAATAGGAACACCGGGGAGCTGTTTTTT. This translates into CASSLNRNTGELFF. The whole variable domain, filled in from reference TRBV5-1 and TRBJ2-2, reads KAGVTQTPRYLIKTRGQQVTLSCSPISGHRSVSWYQQTPGQGLQFLFEYFSETQRNKGNFPGRFSGRQFSNSRSEMNVSTLELGDSALYLCASSLNRNTGELFFGEGSRLTVL.

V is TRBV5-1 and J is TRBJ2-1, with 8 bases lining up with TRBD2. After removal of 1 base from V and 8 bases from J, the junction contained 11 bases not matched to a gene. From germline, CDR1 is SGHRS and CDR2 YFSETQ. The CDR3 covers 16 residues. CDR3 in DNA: TGCGCCAGCAGCTTGACGGGCGGGAGGATTAGTGATGAGCAGTTCTTC. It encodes CASSLTGGRISDEQFF. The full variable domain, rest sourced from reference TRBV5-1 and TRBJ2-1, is KAGVTQTPRYLIKTRGQQVTLSCSPISGHRSVSWYQQTPGQGLQFLFEYFSETQRNKGNFPGRFSGRQFSNSRSEMNVSTLELGDSALYLCASSLTGGRISDEQFFGPGTRLTVL.

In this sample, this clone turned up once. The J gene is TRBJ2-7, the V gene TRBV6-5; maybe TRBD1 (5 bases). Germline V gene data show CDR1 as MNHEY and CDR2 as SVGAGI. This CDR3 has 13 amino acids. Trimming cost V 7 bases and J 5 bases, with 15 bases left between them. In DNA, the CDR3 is TGTGCCAGCATTCGTGAAATAGGGGACGAGCAGTACTTC. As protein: CASIREIGDEQYF.

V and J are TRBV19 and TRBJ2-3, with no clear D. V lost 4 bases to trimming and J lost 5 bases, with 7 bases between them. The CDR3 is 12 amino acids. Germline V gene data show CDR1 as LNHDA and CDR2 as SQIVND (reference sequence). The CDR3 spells CASSKGLDTQYF. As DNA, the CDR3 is TGTGCCAGTAGTAAGGGTTTAGATACGCAGTATTTT.